The TCR beta chain described here comes from a study of cytomegalovirus exposure and HLA in healthy donors. As for the study in general: An earlier analysis found fewer than 140 million unique TCR beta sequences from around 180 million T cells.

Researchers ran the PCR with 60 Vbeta and 13 Jbeta primers. In the study's own analysis: It was a later analysis that counted 75 million to 90 million unique TCR beta chains, of which about 10 million were shared. TCRdb's copy holds only in-frame clones and misses some; the assay was immunoSEQ multiplex PCR. V and J calls plus clone size are reproduced from that table; the DNA served to infer D and trimming. The table shows about 200,000 clones, with 70% to 85% occurring only once. This clone appeared once. Antigen unknown. Findings and caveats of the study: V- and J-gene trimming in TCR beta was tied to a missense DCLRE1C variant by an analysis performed later. In a later analysis, HLA-associated beta chains showed higher expansion and lower generation probabilities than comparable chains.

Germline V CDR1 and CDR2: MNHEY, SVGAGI. This CDR3 spans 14 amino acids. V lost 5 bases to trimming and J lost 3 bases; unmatched junction nucleotides: 4. The chain uses TRBV6-5 and TRBJ1-2, with 9 bases lining up with TRBD1. This clonotype originated in a boy aged 2 to 9 in good health and CMV-seronegative. The sequenced material came from PBMCs. The CDR3 coding sequence is TGTGCCAGCAGTCATCGGGACAGGGACTATGGCTACACCTTC. Translation: CASSHRDRDYGYTF.